These 9 T cell receptor beta chains share one sample of origin, sequenced in a study of cytomegalovirus exposure and HLA in healthy donors. PCR used 60 Vbeta primers and 13 Jbeta primers. Clones were sequenced by immunoSEQ multiplex PCR, and TCRdb holds only the in-frame ones, with some missing. The table includes 150,000 or so clones, 79% detected once. The sample was PBMCs. Every receptor here comes from a young man in good health and CMV-seropositive.

The rearrangement links TRBV5-4 to TRBJ2-5; TRBD2 aligns across 11 bases. The CDR3 length is 16 residues. Trimming cost V 0 bases and J 5 bases; bases outside gene matches: 6. Germline CDR1 reads SGHNT; CDR2 reads YYREEE (reference sequence). CDR3 residues: CASSLATSGGGETQYF. CDR3 nucleotides: TGTGCCAGCAGCTTGGCCACTAGCGGGGGTGGGGAGACCCAGTACTTC. The entire variable domain, with the rest obtained from reference TRBV5-4 and TRBJ2-5, is as follows: ETGVTQSPTHLIKTRGQQVTLRCSSQSGHNTVSWYQQALGQGPQFIFQYYREEENGRGNFPPRFSGLQFPNYSSELNVNALELDDSALYLCASSLATSGGGETQYFGPGTRLLVL.

V usage is TRBV6-5 and J usage is TRBJ1-1; D not resolved. The CDR3 is made up of 16 amino acids. Looked up from germline, CDR1 is MNHEY and CDR2 is SVGAGI. The germline V and J ends were trimmed by 3 bases and 4 bases, with 18 bases remaining between them. The CDR3 is CASSYGQPGSSTEAFF. DNA for the CDR3: TGTGCCAGCAGTTATGGGCAACCGGGAAGTTCCACTGAAGCTTTCTTT.

The chain carries TRBV28 and TRBJ1-2, with a weak D call TRBD1 (6 bases). V was trimmed by 10 bases and J by 8 bases, leaving 17 bases between them. The CDR3 is made up of 12 amino acids. CDR1 and CDR2 from the germline V gene are MDHEN and SYDVKM. The CDR3 coding sequence is TGTGCCACTACCAGACAGGAAACCGGCTACACCTTC. This encodes CATTRQETGYTF.

The rearrangement links TRBV28 to TRBJ2-7; perhaps TRBD2 as D (6 bases). Germline CDR1 reads MDHEN; CDR2 reads SYDVKM. V lost 3 bases, J lost 7 bases, and 10 bases lay in between. This CDR3 comprises 12 residues. In nucleotides, the CDR3 is TGTGCCAGCAGTTTGCTAGCGCGAGAGCAGTACTTC. Its translation: CASSLLAREQYF.

The chain is built from TRBV27 and TRBJ2-7, with 7 bases that match TRBD1. The CDR3 runs 15 residues. Losses at the gene ends were 5 bases for V and 0 bases for J; bases not matched to a gene: 7. From germline, CDR1 is MNHEY and CDR2 SMNVEV (reference sequence). CDR3 residues: CASSTRDSSSYEQYF. The CDR3 DNA reads TGTGCCAGCAGTACTCGGGACAGCAGCTCCTACGAGCAGTACTTC.

This clone appeared a single time. This rearrangement joins TRBV5-1 to TRBJ1-2; TRBD1 is a possible D gene (5 bases). V lost 7 bases, J lost 8 bases, and 18 bases lay in between. CDR1 is SGHRS and CDR2 is YFSETQ in the germline V gene. The CDR3 sequence is 13 residues long. DNA for the CDR3: TGCGCCAGCCGCCAGGGACTCATCGACGGCTACACCTTC. Translating it yields CASRQGLIDGYTF.

Regarding this clone: One end of the junction does not line up with germline, which may come from a read error. This rearrangement joins TRBV10-3 to TRBJ2-7; TRBD1 is a possible D gene (5 bases). The germline V gene encodes CDR1 ENHRY and CDR2 SYGVKD. This CDR3 has 13 amino acids. Here the CDR3 DNA reads TGTGCCATCAGTGTAAGGGGATCCTGCGAGCAGTACTTC. Translating gives CAISVRGSCEQYF.

The rearrangement joins TRBV2 to TRBJ2-7; tentatively, D is TRBD1 (5 bases). The CDR3 is 15 amino acids. The V gene lost 4 bases and the J gene lost 3 bases, with 16 bases spanning the gap. Germline CDR1 reads SNHLY; CDR2 reads FYNNEI. CDR3 in amino acids: CASSAIPVQGYEQYF. CDR3 bases: TGTGCCAGCAGTGCCATCCCTGTTCAGGGCTACGAGCAGTACTTC.

This clone was counted once. The V gene is TRBV5-1, the J gene TRBJ1-3; D ambiguous. CDR3 size: 13 residues. In germline, CDR1 is SGHRS, CDR2 YFSETQ. Trimming stripped 4 bases from V and 4 bases from J, with 9 bases between. CDR3 sequence (DNA): TGCGCCAGCAGCGATCAACAGGGAAACACCATATATTTT. Protein: CASSDQQGNTIYF.